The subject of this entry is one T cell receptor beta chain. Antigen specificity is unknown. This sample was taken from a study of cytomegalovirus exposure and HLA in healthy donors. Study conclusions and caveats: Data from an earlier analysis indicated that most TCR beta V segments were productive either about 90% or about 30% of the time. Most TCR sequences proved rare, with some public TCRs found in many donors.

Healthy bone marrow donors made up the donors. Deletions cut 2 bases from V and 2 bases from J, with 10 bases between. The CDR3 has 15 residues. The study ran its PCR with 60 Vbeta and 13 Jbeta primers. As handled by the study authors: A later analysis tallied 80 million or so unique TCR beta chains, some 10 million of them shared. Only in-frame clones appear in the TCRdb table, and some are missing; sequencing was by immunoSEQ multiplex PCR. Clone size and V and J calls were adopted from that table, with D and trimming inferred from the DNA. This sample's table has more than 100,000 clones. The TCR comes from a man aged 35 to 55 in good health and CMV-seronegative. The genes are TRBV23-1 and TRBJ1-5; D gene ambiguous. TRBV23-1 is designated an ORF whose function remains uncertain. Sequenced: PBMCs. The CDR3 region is CASSQGVGGNQPQHF. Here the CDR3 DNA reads TGCGCCAGCAGTCAAGGTGTGGGAGGCAATCAGCCCCAGCATTTT.